Listed below are T cell receptor beta chains from one sample, sequenced in a study of shared clonotypes between healthy human individuals. Generated by immunoSEQ multiplex PCR, the TCRdb table keeps only in-frame clones and is missing some. The data hold over a million clones, with roughly 96% observed a single time. The sample comprised naive CD4+ T cells sorted from blood. The receptors here all came from a man younger than 40 in good health. CDR3s include the opening cysteine and the closing phenylalanine or tryptophan. D genes are given only for firm matches. Part of the rows lack a size; the others show once, few, many or a class for expanded clones.

abundance: -
v_gene: TRBV10-3
j_gene: TRBJ1-2
d_gene: -
CDR3aa: CAISGGNYGYTF
CDR3nt: TGTGCCATCAGTGGGGGTAACTATGGCTACACCTTC

abundance: -
v_gene: TRBV5-1
j_gene: TRBJ2-7
d_gene: -
CDR3aa: CASSTEGIYEQYF
CDR3nt: TGCGCCAGCAGCACAGAAGGGATTTACGAGCAGTACTTC

abundance: -
v_gene: TRBV11-2
j_gene: TRBJ2-7
d_gene: TRBD1
CDR3aa: CASSLVVTSGGEGEQYF
CDR3nt: TGTGCCAGCAGCTTAGTTGTAACGTCAGGGGGTGAAGGCGAGCAGTACTTC

abundance: -
v_gene: TRBV29-1
j_gene: TRBJ1-2
d_gene: -
CDR3aa: CSVLTENYGYTF
CDR3nt: TGCAGCGTTCTGACAGAAAACTATGGCTACACCTTC

abundance: -
v_gene: TRBV7-9
j_gene: TRBJ1-2
d_gene: -
CDR3aa: CASNRGGANYGYTF
CDR3nt: TGTGCCAGCAACCGTGGGGGCGCCAACTATGGCTACACCTTC

abundance: -
v_gene: TRBV4-2
j_gene: TRBJ2-1
d_gene: -
CDR3aa: CASSPGYNEQFF
CDR3nt: TGTGCCAGCAGCCCTGGATACAATGAGCAGTTCTTC

abundance: -
v_gene: TRBV27
j_gene: TRBJ1-5
d_gene: -
CDR3aa: CASSPLPQLHQPQHF
CDR3nt: TGTGCCAGCAGTCCCCTTCCGCAGCTTCATCAGCCCCAGCATTTT

abundance: -
v_gene: TRBV6-1
j_gene: TRBJ1-3
d_gene: TRBD1
CDR3aa: CASPTGSFIGNTIYF
CDR3nt: TGTGCCAGCCCGACAGGGAGTTTTATTGGAAACACCATATATTTT

abundance: once
v_gene: TRBV28
j_gene: TRBJ2-1
d_gene: -
CDR3aa: CASRVSDEQFF
CDR3nt: TGTGCCAGCAGGGTCAGTGATGAGCAGTTCTTC

abundance: -
v_gene: TRBV9
j_gene: TRBJ1-1
d_gene: -
CDR3aa: CASSLPHGAEGDTEAFF
CDR3nt: TGTGCCAGCAGCCTCCCCCACGGGGCTGAGGGGGACACTGAAGCTTTCTTT

abundance: -
v_gene: TRBV5-6
j_gene: TRBJ1-1
d_gene: -
CDR3aa: CASSLGPYYPATEAFF
CDR3nt: TGTGCCAGCAGCTTGGGACCATACTATCCGGCCACTGAAGCTTTCTTT

abundance: once
v_gene: TRBV2
j_gene: TRBJ1-2
d_gene: TRBD1
CDR3aa: CASRETGETNYGYTF
CDR3nt: TGTGCCAGCAGGGAAACAGGGGAAACCAACTATGGCTACACCTTC

abundance: -
v_gene: TRBV9
j_gene: TRBJ1-1
d_gene: TRBD1
CDR3aa: CASSVAMRGGDTEAFF
CDR3nt: TGTGCCAGCAGCGTAGCTATGAGAGGGGGCGACACTGAAGCTTTCTTT

abundance: -
v_gene: TRBV5-1
j_gene: TRBJ1-1
d_gene: -
CDR3aa: CASSLKAPPGAFF
CDR3nt: TGCGCCAGCAGCTTGAAGGCACCCCCGGGAGCTTTCTTT

abundance: -
v_gene: TRBV29-1
j_gene: TRBJ2-1
d_gene: -
CDR3aa: CSVRERAGVANSYNEQFF
CDR3nt: TGCAGCGTTCGAGAAAGGGCAGGGGTGGCCAACTCCTACAATGAGCAGTTCTTC

abundance: -
v_gene: TRBV6-5
j_gene: TRBJ1-1
d_gene: TRBD1
CDR3aa: CASRGTASVYKAFF
CDR3nt: TGTGCCAGCAGAGGGACAGCCTCCGTTTATAAAGCTTTCTTT

abundance: -
v_gene: TRBV27
j_gene: TRBJ2-3
d_gene: -
CDR3aa: CASSLYTVPPRSSTDTQYF
CDR3nt: TGTGCCAGCAGTTTATACACGGTCCCTCCCAGATCTAGCACAGATACGCAGTATTTT

abundance: -
v_gene: TRBV15
j_gene: TRBJ2-7
d_gene: -
CDR3aa: CATSRDSTRQYF
CDR3nt: TGTGCCACCAGCAGAGACAGTACGAGGCAGTACTTC

abundance: -
v_gene: TRBV5-4
j_gene: TRBJ1-1
d_gene: -
CDR3aa: CASKKGTNTEAFF
CDR3nt: TGTGCCAGCAAAAAAGGGACGAACACTGAAGCTTTCTTT

abundance: -
v_gene: TRBV7-6
j_gene: TRBJ2-2
d_gene: TRBD2
CDR3aa: CASSLFNPGLAGVGELFF
CDR3nt: TGTGCCAGCAGCTTGTTTAATCCGGGACTAGCGGGAGTAGGGGAGCTGTTTTTT

abundance: -
v_gene: TRBV9
j_gene: TRBJ2-3
d_gene: TRBD2
CDR3aa: CASSISGSGTDTQYF
CDR3nt: TGTGCCAGCAGCATCAGCGGGAGTGGGACAGATACGCAGTATTTT

abundance: once
v_gene: TRBV28
j_gene: TRBJ1-1
d_gene: -
CDR3aa: CASSLEVTEAFF
CDR3nt: TGTGCCAGCAGTTTGGAGGTAACTGAAGCTTTCTTT

abundance: once
v_gene: TRBV7-9
j_gene: TRBJ2-7
d_gene: -
CDR3aa: CASSFVLRGGHSYEQYF
CDR3nt: TGTGCCAGCAGCTTTGTCCTACGCGGGGGCCACTCCTACGAGCAGTACTTC

abundance: once
v_gene: TRBV18
j_gene: TRBJ2-1
d_gene: -
CDR3aa: CASSQARGDYNEQFF
CDR3nt: TGTGCCAGCTCCCAAGCCCGCGGAGATTACAATGAGCAGTTCTTC

abundance: -
v_gene: TRBV11-2
j_gene: TRBJ2-4
d_gene: TRBD1
CDR3aa: CASSLDTGQGARAKNIQYF
CDR3nt: TGTGCCAGCAGCTTAGATACAGGACAGGGGGCGAGGGCCAAAAACATTCAGTACTTC

abundance: -
v_gene: TRBV7-2
j_gene: TRBJ2-1
d_gene: -
CDR3aa: CASSLWRGRNEQFF
CDR3nt: TGTGCCAGCAGCTTATGGAGGGGGCGCAATGAGCAGTTCTTC

abundance: once
v_gene: TRBV7-2
j_gene: TRBJ2-7
d_gene: -
CDR3aa: CASSLEPSVSYEQYF
CDR3nt: TGTGCCAGCAGCTTAGAACCTAGCGTCTCCTACGAGCAGTACTTC

abundance: -
v_gene: TRBV5-6
j_gene: TRBJ2-1
d_gene: -
CDR3aa: CASSLGPGRASYNEQFF
CDR3nt: TGTGCCAGCAGCTTGGGGCCTGGGCGGGCTTCCTACAATGAGCAGTTCTTC

abundance: once
v_gene: TRBV27
j_gene: TRBJ1-5
d_gene: -
CDR3aa: CASSLSPPRVQTNQPQHF
CDR3nt: TGTGCCAGCAGTTTATCACCCCCTCGGGTCCAAACCAATCAGCCCCAGCATTTT

abundance: -
v_gene: TRBV6-5
j_gene: TRBJ2-1
d_gene: -
CDR3aa: CASKRLPSSYNEQFF
CDR3nt: TGTGCCAGCAAGAGGCTCCCCAGCTCCTACAATGAGCAGTTCTTC

abundance: once
v_gene: TRBV10-3
j_gene: TRBJ2-7
d_gene: -
CDR3aa: CAIRGRYEQYF
CDR3nt: TGTGCCATCCGAGGCAGATACGAGCAGTACTTC

abundance: -
v_gene: TRBV5-1
j_gene: TRBJ2-4
d_gene: -
CDR3aa: CASSLLGVAKNIQYF
CDR3nt: TGCGCCAGCAGCTTGTTGGGGGTAGCCAAAAACATTCAGTACTTC

abundance: -
v_gene: TRBV2
j_gene: TRBJ2-5
d_gene: TRBD1
CDR3aa: CASNTDRAIVGETQYF
CDR3nt: TGTGCCAGCAATACGGACAGGGCTATAGTCGGCGAGACCCAGTACTTC

abundance: once
v_gene: TRBV5-1
j_gene: TRBJ2-3
d_gene: -
CDR3aa: CASSSADTQYF
CDR3nt: TGCGCCAGCAGCTCTGCAGATACGCAGTATTTT

abundance: -
v_gene: TRBV6-5
j_gene: TRBJ2-1
d_gene: TRBD2
CDR3aa: CASPSRIAGENEQFF
CDR3nt: TGTGCCAGCCCGAGTCGGATAGCGGGGGAGAATGAGCAGTTCTTC

abundance: -
v_gene: TRBV2
j_gene: TRBJ2-1
d_gene: -
CDR3aa: CASSAFLGGNYNEQFF
CDR3nt: TGTGCCAGCAGTGCATTTTTAGGAGGGAACTACAATGAGCAGTTCTTC

abundance: -
v_gene: TRBV7-9
j_gene: TRBJ2-3
d_gene: TRBD1
CDR3aa: CASRLGQGLTDTQYF
CDR3nt: TGTGCCAGCAGACTGGGACAGGGCCTCACAGATACGCAGTATTTT

abundance: -
v_gene: TRBV28
j_gene: TRBJ2-3
d_gene: TRBD2
CDR3aa: CASSGGADTQYF
CDR3nt: TGTGCCAGCAGCGGGGGGGCAGATACGCAGTATTTT

abundance: -
v_gene: TRBV7-3
j_gene: TRBJ2-5
d_gene: TRBD2
CDR3aa: CASSLFLAGEVETQYF
CDR3nt: TGTGCCAGCAGCTTATTTCTAGCGGGAGAGGTAGAGACCCAGTACTTC